The text below deals with one T cell receptor (beta chain). The data derive from a study of blood T cell repertoires in COVID-19. The wider study: Collection of acute and convalescent COVID-19 samples took place in the United States, Italy and Spain. Sample material is recorded as cDNA or gDNA derived from T cells, B-cell-depleted T cells, or PBMCs.

Those enrolled in Seattle joined during active infection and were followed longitudinally afterward. The CDR3 is 14 amino acids. The trim removed 2 bases at V and 4 bases at J, leaving 2 bases unmatched. CDR1 and CDR2 (germline): ENHRY, SYGVKD. Per the authors' pipeline: Scientists estimated how many nucleated cells there were by amplifying reference gene primers. Repertoires were generated with immunoSEQ multiplex PCR, while TCRdb's copy carries only in-frame clones and drops some. D and trimming were read from the DNA, whereas the V and J calls and clone size are those reported in that table. The sample comprises approximately 400,000 clones, around 89% of which are singletons, and around 12% rests with the top ten.

The sequence was collected from a woman aged 45-60 years with COVID-19, enrolled during active disease. V is TRBV10-3 and J is TRBJ1-2; 9 bases are shared with TRBD1. The specimen sequenced was peripheral blood. The DNA for the CDR3 is TGTGCCATCAGTGAGGGGACAGGGTTCTATGGCTACACCTTC. Translating it yields CAISEGTGFYGYTF.